The sequence of this T cell receptor (beta chain) was determined in a study of blood T cell repertoires in COVID-19. Overall study: Acute and convalescent COVID-19 samples came from the United States, Italy and Spain. The analysed material was cDNA or gDNA that came from T cells, B-cell-depleted T cells, or PBMCs.

As processed by the authors: Reference gene primers were amplified, and this amplification served to estimate nucleated cell counts. Sequencing used immunoSEQ multiplex PCR; TCRdb keeps in-frame clones, though not all of them. The DNA gave D and trimming, while V, J and clone size come from that table. The profile shows 4,500 to 5,500 clones, over 70% of them singletons. Trimming removed 5 bases from V and 4 bases from J, with 27 bases in between. Per germline, CDR1 SGHRS and CDR2 YFSETQ. The length of the CDR3 is 18 residues. The clonotype originates from a man between 65 and 85 years old with active COVID-19. Sequencing input: peripheral blood. The rearrangement links TRBV5-1 to TRBJ2-5, with D possibly TRBD1 on 6 matching bases. The CDR3 nucleotides read TGCGCCAGCAGGTCGGTCAGGGGCCCGTCAGGGACCCGAGAGACCCAGTACTTC. Residues: CASRSVRGPSGTRETQYF.